This note documents a single T cell receptor (beta chain) sequence. The sample is drawn from a study of blood T cell repertoires in COVID-19. Study overall: Acute and convalescent COVID-19 samples came from the United States, Italy and Spain. The cDNA or gDNA used as material had been derived from T cells, B-cell-depleted T cells, or PBMCs.

The CDR3 sequence is 13 residues long. V lost 4 bases to trimming and J lost 6 bases; unmatched junction nucleotides: 5. In the original analysis: Amplification of reference gene primers was used by the study to estimate nucleated cell counts. This table comes from immunoSEQ multiplex PCR, and its TCRdb copy is limited to in-frame clones, with some not included. V, J and clone size are those of that table, while D and trimming were read from the DNA. This sample yields some 130,000 clones, of which 80% are seen a single time; under 2.5% belongs to the top ten. The chain employs TRBV12-3 or TRBV12-4 and TRBJ1-2; 7 bases fit TRBD1. The sample taken for sequencing was peripheral blood. This clonotype originated in a man in his 70s with acute or convalescent COVID-19. The CDR3: CASSSAGGNGYTF. CDR3 bases: TGTGCCAGCAGTTCAGCAGGGGGTAATGGCTACACCTTC.